A single sample is the source of the 19 T cell receptor beta chains below, sequenced in a study of beta chain features in type 1 diabetes. Study-wide findings and caveats: Type 1 diabetes patients had moderately but significantly shorter TCRB CDR3s in all four CD4+ subsets.

Since all of the isolated RNA was reverse transcribed, expressed TCRB transcripts were what got sequenced. The table came from immunoSEQ multiplex PCR; TCRdb's copy has only in-frame clones and leaves some out. The sample consists of 640,000 or so clones, roughly an eighth of them appearing once. These receptors have no known antigen. Sequences were obtained from naive CD4+ T cells from blood. Receptors were obtained from a man aged 18-30 years with type 1 diabetes.

This clone was seen a few times. The chain uses TRBV30 and TRBJ2-5; D tentatively fits TRBD1 or TRBD2 (6 bases each). The germline V gene encodes CDR1 GTSNPN and CDR2 SVGIG (reference sequence). Trimming took off 6 bases at V and 4 bases at J, with 15 bases between the two ends. CDR3 length: 13 amino acids. CDR3 in amino acids: CACQKGGSETQYF. The CDR3 region has the DNA TGTGCCTGCCAGAAGGGGGGTTCAGAGACCCAGTACTTC.

In its sample, this clone was seen a few times. The chain couples TRBV4-1 to TRBJ2-1, with 9 positions matching TRBD1. The V gene's germline CDR1 is MGHRA and CDR2 YSYEKL. The junction had 11 bases not matched to a gene; V was cut back by 2 bases and J by 9 bases. The CDR3 is 16 amino acids. The chain's CDR3 is CASSQPGQGTRGEQFF. The CDR3 DNA follows: TGCGCCAGCAGCCAACCGGGACAGGGAACCCGAGGTGAGCAGTTCTTC.

This chain joins TRBV21-1 and TRBJ2-1; the D call TRBD2 from the table was never checked on the DNA. TRBV21-1 is a pseudogene locus. This CDR3 is built from 16 residues. CDR3 residues: CASSRLAPCSYNEQFF. DNA of the CDR3: TGTGCCAGCAGCAGACTAGCGCCATGCTCCTACAATGAGCAGTTCTTC.

V usage is TRBV9 and J usage is TRBJ1-2, with D perhaps TRBD1 (6 bases). Germline assignment: CDR1 SGDLS and CDR2 YYNGEE. The CDR3 covers 12 residues. Trimming pared 3 bases from V and 8 bases from J, leaving 11 bases between. DNA for the CDR3: TGTGCCAGCAGCGCGGGGGCGGTGGGCTACACCTTC. It specifies CASSAGAVGYTF.

Notes on this clone: This specimen includes other DNA sequences encoding the same CDR3. The J gene is TRBJ1-5, the V gene TRBV30; 7 positions match TRBD1. Germline loops: CDR1 GTSNPN, CDR2 SVGIG (reference sequence). The CDR3 is made up of 14 amino acids. J gave up 3 bases and V 0 bases, and 2 bases lay outside the gene matches. The CDR3, as DNA: TGTGCCTGGAGTGTAGGACAGGTCAATCAGCCCCAGCATTTT. Translation: CAWSVGQVNQPQHF. The full variable domain, completed using reference TRBV30 and TRBJ1-5, is SQTIHQWPATLVQPVGSPLSLECTVEGTSNPNLYWYRQAAGRGLQLLFYSVGIGQISSEVPQNLSASRPQDRQFILSSKKLLLSDSGFYLCAWSVGQVNQPQHFGDGTRLSIL.

The V call is TRBV11-2, the J call TRBJ2-2, with TRBD1 as a possible D gene (5 bases). Germline V gives CDR1 SGHAT, CDR2 FQNNGV. Trimming pared 3 bases from V and 0 bases from J, leaving 14 bases between. This CDR3 has 17 residues. The CDR3 loop reads CASSFSTGPPNTGELFF. The CDR3, as DNA: TGTGCCAGCAGCTTTTCTACAGGTCCTCCGAACACCGGGGAGCTGTTTTTT. Combining the CDR3 with reference TRBV11-2 and TRBJ2-2 gives the whole variable domain EAGVAQSPRYKIIEKRQSVAFWCNPISGHATLYWYQQILGQGPKLLIQFQNNGVVDDSQLPKDRFSAERLKGVDSTLKIQPAKLEDSAVYLCASSFSTGPPNTGELFFGEGSRLTVL.

Turning to this clone: Other DNA sequences from this sample encode an identical CDR3 as well. This rearrangement joins TRBV30 to TRBJ2-5, with D unclear. Germline V gene sequence: CDR1 GTSNPN, CDR2 SVGIG (reference sequence). The CDR3 extends over 11 amino acids. V dropped 4 bases and J dropped 4 bases, with 7 bases sitting between them. This CDR3 is CAWTRGETQYF. CDR3 nucleotide sequence: TGTGCCTGGACCAGAGGAGAGACCCAGTACTTC. Looking up the rest from reference TRBV30 and TRBJ2-5 gives the full variable domain: SQTIHQWPATLVQPVGSPLSLECTVEGTSNPNLYWYRQAAGRGLQLLFYSVGIGQISSEVPQNLSASRPQDRQFILSSKKLLLSDSGFYLCAWTRGETQYFGPGTRLLVL.

In this sample, this clone turned up a few times. This chain uses TRBV15 with TRBJ2-7; no clear D. Germline CDR1 LNHNV, CDR2 YYDKDF (reference sequence). This CDR3 has 13 residues. V was shortened by 4 bases and J by 5 bases, with 12 bases between the two germline ends. The CDR3 DNA is TGTGCCACCAGCATTAGCCCTAGAGACGAGCAGTACTTC. Its protein is CATSISPRDEQYF. Filled out from reference TRBV15 and TRBJ2-7, the complete variable domain reads DAMVIQNPRYQVTQFGKPVTLSCSQTLNHNVMYWYQQKSSQAPKLLFHYYDKDFNNEADTPDNFQSRRPNTSFCFLDIRSPGLGDTAMYLCATSISPRDEQYFGPGTRLTVT.

J is TRBJ2-4 and V is TRBV7-2; TRBD1 is a possible D gene (6 bases). The CDR3 extends over 15 amino acids. V shed 1 base and J shed 7 bases, with 14 bases lying between them. Per the germline V gene, CDR1 is SGHTA and CDR2 is FQGNSA. CDR3 bases: TGTGCCAGCAGCTTAGGGCCGAGAGGGGGTAACATTCAGTACTTC. Translated: CASSLGPRGGNIQYF. Variable domain in full (rest from reference TRBV7-2 and TRBJ2-4): GAGVSQSPSNKVTEKGKDVELRCDPISGHTALYWYRQSLGQGLEFLIYFQGNSAPDKSGLPSDRFSAERTGGSVSTLTIQRTQQEDSAVYLCASSLGPRGGNIQYFGAGTRLSVL.

CDR3 amino acids: CASSLGPVLEGDTQYF. DNA for the CDR3: TGTGCCAGCAGTCTCGGACCCGTCCTCGAGGGAGATACGCAGTATTTT. The chain employs TRBV27 and TRBJ2-3; possibly TRBD2 for D (5 bases). The ends were cut back, 5 bases at V and 5 bases at J, with 20 bases in the middle. CDR3 length equals 16 residues. Germline CDR1 is MNHEY and CDR2 is SMNVEV (reference sequence).

This clone was seen only a few times. The gene calls are TRBV6-6 and TRBJ2-4, with D perhaps TRBD1 or TRBD2 (6 bases each). Germline assignment: CDR1 MNHNY and CDR2 SVGAGI (reference sequence). Trimming cost V 6 bases and J 8 bases, with 20 bases left between them. The CDR3 runs 15 residues. CDR3: CASSTPRGRTYIQYF. As DNA, the CDR3 is TGTGCCAGCAGCACACCCCGGGGGCGAACATACATTCAGTACTTC.

CDR3 nucleotides: TGTGCCAGCAGCAAAGGACAGTACTATGGCTACACCTTC. Protein product: CASSKGQYYGYTF. The rearrangement joins TRBV14 to TRBJ1-2, with TRBD1 as a possible D gene (6 bases). Trimming removed 5 bases at V and 3 bases at J, with 10 bases between. The CDR3 covers 13 residues. The germline V gene has CDR1 SGHDN and CDR2 FVKESK.

The CDR3 is CSVEVGQGMNTGELFF. CDR3 sequence (DNA): TGCAGCGTTGAAGTTGGGCAGGGGATGAACACCGGGGAGCTGTTTTTT. This chain connects TRBV29-1 to TRBJ2-2; TRBD1 might be the D (6 bases). The ends were cut back, 1 base at V and 1 base at J, with 13 bases in the middle. From germline, CDR1 is SQVTM and CDR2 ANQGSEA. This CDR3 region has 16 residues.

This clone was counted only a few times. The chain couples TRBV5-1 to TRBJ1-2, with D possibly being TRBD1 (6 bases). There are 16 residues in the CDR3. Trimming stripped 0 bases from V and 2 bases from J, with 14 bases between. From germline, CDR1 is SGHRS and CDR2 YFSETQ. This CDR3 is CASSLVGGLSNYGYTF. As DNA, the CDR3 is TGCGCCAGCAGCTTGGTCGGGGGCTTATCCAACTATGGCTACACCTTC.

The CDR3 nucleotides are TGCGCCAGCAGCCAATTACTCGGTGAGGGCTACACCTTC. Translated, it gives CASSQLLGEGYTF. The rearrangement links TRBV4-1 to TRBJ1-2; no reliable D call. CDR1 and CDR2 (germline): MGHRA, YSYEKL. This CDR3 spans 13 amino acids. The germline V and J ends were trimmed by 2 bases and 8 bases, with 12 bases remaining between them.

This chain links TRBV4-2 with TRBJ1-3; TRBD1 is a possible D gene (5 bases). Germline V gene data show CDR1 as LGHNA and CDR2 as YNFKEQ. V dropped 2 bases and J dropped 3 bases, with 11 bases sitting between them. The CDR3 spans 15 residues. The CDR3 DNA reads as TGTGCCAGCAGCCAAAATCCAGGGAATGGAAACACCATATATTTT. It is translated as CASSQNPGNGNTIYF.

The chain has TRBV7-2 and TRBJ2-3, with D perhaps TRBD1 (5 bases). This CDR3 has 15 amino acids. Germline loops: CDR1 SGHTA, CDR2 FQGNSA. V was trimmed by 2 bases and J by 1 base, leaving 10 bases between them. CDR3 coding DNA: TGTGCCAGCAGCTTAATTAAAGGGGGCACAGATACGCAGTATTTT. This gives the protein CASSLIKGGTDTQYF.

The rearrangement joins TRBV6-6 to TRBJ2-6; D unresolved. This CDR3 is 13 amino acids long. Trimming took off 7 bases at V and 1 base at J, with 5 bases between the two ends. Germline V gives CDR1 MNHNY, CDR2 SVGAGI (reference sequence). CDR3 protein: CASIESGANVLTF. CDR3 coding DNA: TGTGCCAGCATCGAATCTGGGGCCAACGTCCTGACTTTC.

This clone was seen a handful of times. The CDR3 nucleotides read TGTGCCTGCGCGCCAGGGAATCACAATCAGCCCCAGCATTTT. This gives the protein CACAPGNHNQPQHF. J is TRBJ1-5 and V is TRBV30, with D possibly being TRBD1 (5 bases). V was pared by 6 bases and J by 3 bases, with 15 bases between. This CDR3 has 14 residues. Germline V CDR1 and CDR2: GTSNPN, SVGIG (reference sequence).